The 20 T cell receptor beta chains listed next were all sequenced from one sample in a study of cytomegalovirus exposure and HLA in healthy donors. The data were produced by immunoSEQ multiplex PCR, yet TCRdb's version contains in-frame clones alone and is incomplete. The data hold approximately 160,000 clones, with about 89% observed a single time. Sequencing was done on a sample of PBMCs. The receptor source for this set is a woman between 18 and 29 years old in good health and CMV-seropositive.

This chain links TRBV5-1 with TRBJ1-1; 7 bases align to TRBD1. V lost 2 bases and J lost 3; bases outside the gene matches: 1. The length of the CDR3 is 13 residues. The germline V gene has CDR1 SGHRS and CDR2 YFSETQ. The CDR3 region has the DNA TGCGCCAGCAGCTTCACAGGGGACACTGAAGCTTTCTTT. This gives the protein CASSFTGDTEAFF.

V and J are TRBV21-1 and TRBJ2-7; the D call in the table, TRBD1, was not verified against the DNA. TRBV21-1 is a recognized pseudogene. The CDR3 is 16 amino acids. CDR3 sequence reads: CASSETDPQRDHEQYF. The DNA for the CDR3 is TGTGCCAGCAGCGAGACAGATCCCCAGCGAGATCACGAGCAGTACTTC.

The J gene is TRBJ2-7, the V gene TRBV7-2; D is ambiguous. The CDR3 length is 12 residues. Trimming cost V 4 bases and J 2 bases, with 6 bases left between them. From germline, CDR1 is SGHTA and CDR2 FQGNSA. CDR3 DNA: TGTGCCAGCAGCTCGTTAACCTACGAGCAGTACTTC. Encoded protein: CASSSLTYEQYF.

This sequence joins TRBV9 and TRBJ1-1; 10 nucleotides agree with TRBD1. The germline V gene has CDR1 SGDLS and CDR2 YYNGEE. The CDR3 is 14 residues long. The junction had 5 bases not matched to a gene; V was cut back by 4 bases and J by 5 bases. For the CDR3, the DNA is TGTGCCAGCAGCCCCAGACAGGGGGCGACTGAAGCTTTCTTT. It yields the protein CASSPRQGATEAFF.

The V gene is TRBV5-4, the J gene TRBJ1-1; tentatively, D is TRBD1 (5 bases). This CDR3 is built from 16 residues. Trimming stripped 4 bases from V and 1 base from J, with 17 bases between. Germline CDR1 is SGHNT and CDR2 is YYREEE (reference sequence). CDR3 region: CASSPLGAERNTEAFF. The CDR3 coding sequence is TGTGCCAGCAGCCCGTTAGGGGCGGAGAGGAACACTGAAGCTTTCTTT.

The V gene is TRBV7-9, the J gene TRBJ1-4; D is ambiguous. Germline V gene lookup returns CDR1 SEHNR and CDR2 FQNEAQ (reference sequence). V was pared by 5 bases and J by 0 bases, with 13 bases between. The CDR3 has 16 amino acids. The CDR3 is CASSERSSATNEKLFF. The CDR3 nucleotides read TGTGCCAGCAGCGAGAGGTCTTCTGCAACTAATGAAAAACTGTTTTTT.

The chain has TRBV2 and TRBJ2-3; D might be TRBD1 (6 bases). There are 15 residues in the CDR3. V lost 2 bases and J 2 bases, leaving 11 bases between the germline ends. The germline gives CDR1 SNHLY, CDR2 FYNNEI. The CDR3 sequence is CASSETGSPTDTQYF. The CDR3 coding sequence is TGTGCCAGCAGTGAAACAGGGTCCCCCACAGATACGCAGTATTTT.

The J gene is TRBJ1-1, the V gene TRBV5-6, with a possible D match to TRBD1 (5 bases). Germline-derived CDR1 and CDR2 are SGHDT and YYEEEE. With 0 bases removed from V and 5 bases from J, the gap between germline ends came to 14 bases. The CDR3 totals 15 residues. This CDR3 is CASSLDGTAGTEAFF. CDR3 DNA sequence: TGTGCCAGCAGCTTGGACGGGACTGCCGGGACTGAAGCTTTCTTT.

J is TRBJ2-3 and V is TRBV2, with 11 bases identical to TRBD2. CDR3 length: 20 amino acids. J lost 0 bases, V lost 6 bases, and 17 bases had no gene match. CDR1 is SNHLY and CDR2 is FYNNEI in the germline V gene. The CDR3: CASRVMVIAGGRASTDTQYF. The DNA of the CDR3 is TGTGCCAGCAGGGTTATGGTAATAGCGGGGGGGCGTGCTAGCACAGATACGCAGTATTTT. Based on the CDR3 plus reference TRBV2 and TRBJ2-3, the full variable domain is EPEVTQTPSHQVTQMGQEVILRCVPISNHLYFYWYRQILGQKVEFLVSFYNNEISEKSEIFDDQFSVERPDGSNFTLKIRSTKLEDSAMYFCASRVMVIAGGRASTDTQYFGPGTRLTVL.

This chain uses TRBV5-6 with TRBJ1-2; tentatively, D is TRBD1 (5 bases). The CDR3 totals 16 residues. Germline lookup yields CDR1 SGHDT and CDR2 YYEEEE. V was clipped by 0 bases and J by 4 bases, with 16 bases between them. The CDR3 nucleotides are TGTGCCAGCAGCTTGGGGCGACAGCCTGGCCCCTATGGCTACACCTTC. It codes for CASSLGRQPGPYGYTF. Based on the CDR3 plus reference TRBV5-6 and TRBJ1-2, the full variable domain is DAGVTQSPTHLIKTRGQQVTLRCSPKSGHDTVSWYQQALGQGPQFIFQYYEEEERQRGNFPDRFSGHQFPNYSSELNVNALLLGDSALYLCASSLGRQPGPYGYTFGSGTRLTVV.

This sequence joins TRBV7-7 and TRBJ1-5; TRBD1 matches at 8 bases. CDR1 and CDR2 (germline): SSHAT, FNYEAQ (reference sequence). The V segment lost 4 bases and the J segment 1 base; nucleotides outside the gene matches: 9. The CDR3 is 17 residues long. The CDR3 bases are TGTGCCAGCAGCTCCGGCAGGGGGCGAGGAAGCAATCAGCCCCAGCATTTT. Its protein is CASSSGRGRGSNQPQHF.

The gene calls are TRBV7-2 and TRBJ2-7; 12 bases are shared with TRBD2. J gave up 7 bases and V 5 bases, and 9 bases lay outside the gene matches. The CDR3 length is 15 residues. The germline V gene encodes CDR1 SGHTA and CDR2 FQGNSA. The CDR3 region is CASSPWTSGIEEQYF. The CDR3 coding sequence is TGTGCCAGCAGCCCCTGGACTAGCGGGATTGAGGAGCAGTACTTC.

The V call is TRBV11-2, the J call TRBJ2-5; 12 bases agree with TRBD1. The CDR3 has 16 residues. The germline V gene has CDR1 SGHAT and CDR2 FQNNGV. J lost 1 base, V lost 5 bases, and 5 bases had no gene match. The CDR3 loop reads CASSPGTGGSQETQYF. CDR3 DNA: TGTGCCAGCAGCCCCGGGACAGGGGGCTCCCAAGAGACCCAGTACTTC.

The CDR3 protein is CASSPAPGATNEKLFF. In nucleotides, the CDR3 is TGTGCCAGCAGCCCAGCCCCCGGGGCAACTAATGAAAAACTGTTTTTT. The chain recombines TRBV9 with TRBJ1-4; no clear D gene. This CDR3 contains 16 residues. The germline V gene encodes CDR1 SGDLS and CDR2 YYNGEE. V lost 4 bases and J lost 0, with 13 bases in between.

The chain has TRBV6-5 and TRBJ2-7; maybe TRBD1 (6 bases). Trimming stripped 4 bases from V and 0 bases from J, with 7 bases between. CDR1 is MNHEY, CDR2 SVGAGI, per germline. The CDR3 consists of 13 residues. The CDR3 reads CASSWTDSYEQYF. CDR3 DNA sequence: TGTGCCAGCAGTTGGACAGACTCCTACGAGCAGTACTTC.

This sequence joins TRBV7-9 and TRBJ1-1; 7 bases line up with TRBD1. Unmatched junction bases numbered 14, after V lost 6 bases and J lost 7 bases. The CDR3 is 15 residues long. Germline CDR1 SEHNR, CDR2 FQNEAQ (reference sequence). The CDR3 protein is CASRSGTVRESEAFF. As DNA, the CDR3 is TGTGCCAGCAGGTCCGGGACAGTCCGCGAAAGTGAAGCTTTCTTT.

V usage is TRBV4-1 and J usage is TRBJ1-1, with 9 bases fitting TRBD1. V gave up 4 bases and J gave up 3 bases; unmatched junction bases: 9. The length of the CDR3 is 16 residues. CDR1 and CDR2 from the germline V gene are MGHRA and YSYEKL. The CDR3 nucleotides are TGCGCCAGCAGCCCCCGGGACAGGGACCTCCACACTGAAGCTTTCTTT. This sequence encodes CASSPRDRDLHTEAFF.

In this sample, this clone turned up once. The genes are TRBV27 and TRBJ2-1, with TRBD2 matching over 15 bases. The length of the CDR3 is 19 residues. The junction had 9 bases not matched to a gene; V was cut back by 4 bases and J by 2 bases. The germline CDR1 and CDR2 sequences are MNHEY and SMNVEV (reference sequence). CDR3 amino acids: CASSSAGLAGGPPYNEQFF. The DNA of the CDR3 is TGTGCCAGCAGTTCTGCAGGACTAGCGGGAGGGCCCCCCTACAATGAGCAGTTCTTC.

J is TRBJ1-5 and V is TRBV7-6, with TRBD1 matching over 7 bases. Unmatched junction bases numbered 5, after V lost 3 bases and J lost 3 bases. The CDR3 runs to 15 residues. CDR1 and CDR2 (germline): SGHVS, FNYEAQ. CDR3 protein: CASSLATGINQPQHF. The CDR3 bases are TGTGCCAGCAGCTTGGCGACAGGGATCAATCAGCCCCAGCATTTT.

This chain uses TRBV2 with TRBJ2-3, with TRBD2 matching over 13 bases. V was clipped by 8 bases and J by 0 bases; unmatched bases: 8. Germline assignment: CDR1 SNHLY and CDR2 FYNNEI. This CDR3 region has 17 residues. The CDR3, as DNA: TGTGCCAGCGGTGGGACTAGCGGGGACCCTAGCACAGATACGCAGTATTTT. This sequence encodes CASGGTSGDPSTDTQYF.